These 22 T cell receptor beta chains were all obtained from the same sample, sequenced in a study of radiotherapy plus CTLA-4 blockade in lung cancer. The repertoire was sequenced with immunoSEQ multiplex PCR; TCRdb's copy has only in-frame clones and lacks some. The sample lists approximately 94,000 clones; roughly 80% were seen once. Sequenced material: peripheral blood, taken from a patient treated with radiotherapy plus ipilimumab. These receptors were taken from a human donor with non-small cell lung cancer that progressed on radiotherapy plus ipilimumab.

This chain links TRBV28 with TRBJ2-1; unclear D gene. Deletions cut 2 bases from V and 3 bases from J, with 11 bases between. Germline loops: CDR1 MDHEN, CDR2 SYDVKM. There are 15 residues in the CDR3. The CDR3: CASSLTYPNYNEQFF. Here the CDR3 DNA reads TGTGCCAGCAGTTTAACATACCCAAACTACAATGAGCAGTTCTTC.

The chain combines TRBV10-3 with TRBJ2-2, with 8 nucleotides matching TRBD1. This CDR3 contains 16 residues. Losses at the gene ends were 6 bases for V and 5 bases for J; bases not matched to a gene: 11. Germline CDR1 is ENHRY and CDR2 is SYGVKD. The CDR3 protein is CAIRGARTGLTGELFF. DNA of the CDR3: TGTGCCATCAGGGGGGCTAGGACAGGGCTTACCGGGGAGCTGTTTTTT.

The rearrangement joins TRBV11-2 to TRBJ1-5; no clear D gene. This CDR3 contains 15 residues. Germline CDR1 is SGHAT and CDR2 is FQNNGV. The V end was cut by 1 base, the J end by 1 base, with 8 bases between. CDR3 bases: TGTGCCAGCAGCTTAGCGGGTGGAAGCAATCAGCCCCAGCATTTT. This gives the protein CASSLAGGSNQPQHF.

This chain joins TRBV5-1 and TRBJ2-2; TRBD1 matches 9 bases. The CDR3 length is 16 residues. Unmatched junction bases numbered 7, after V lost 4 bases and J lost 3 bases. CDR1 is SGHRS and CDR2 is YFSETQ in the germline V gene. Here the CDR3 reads CASSHTGTGYTGELFF. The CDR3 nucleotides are TGCGCCAGCAGCCACACCGGGACAGGGTACACCGGGGAGCTGTTTTTT.

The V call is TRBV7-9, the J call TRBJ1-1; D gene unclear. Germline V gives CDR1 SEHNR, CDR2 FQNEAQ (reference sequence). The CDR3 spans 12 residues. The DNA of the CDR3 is TGTGCGTGGGTGGAGGGAGCCACTGAAGCTTTCTTT. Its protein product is CAWVEGATEAFF.

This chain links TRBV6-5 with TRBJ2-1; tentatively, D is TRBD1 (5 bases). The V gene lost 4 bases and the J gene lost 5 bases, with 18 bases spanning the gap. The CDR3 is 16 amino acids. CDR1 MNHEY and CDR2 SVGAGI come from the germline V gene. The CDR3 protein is CASSSLSHRQNNEQFF. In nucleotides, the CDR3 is TGTGCCAGCAGTTCCCTCTCACATCGACAGAACAATGAGCAGTTCTTC.

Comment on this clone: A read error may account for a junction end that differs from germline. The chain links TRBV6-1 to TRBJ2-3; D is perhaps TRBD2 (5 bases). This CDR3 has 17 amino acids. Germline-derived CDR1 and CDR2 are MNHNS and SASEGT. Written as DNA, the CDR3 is TGTGCCAGCAGTCAAGCGGCTGTTGGGGTCAGCACAGATACGCAGTATTTT. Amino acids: CASSQAAVGVSTDTQYF.

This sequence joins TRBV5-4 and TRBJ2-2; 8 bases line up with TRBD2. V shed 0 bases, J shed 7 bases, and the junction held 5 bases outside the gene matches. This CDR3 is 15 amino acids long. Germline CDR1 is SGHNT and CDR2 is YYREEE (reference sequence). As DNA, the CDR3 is TGTGCCAGCAGCTTGGATAGAGCGGGAGTCGGGGAGCTGTTTTTT. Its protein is CASSLDRAGVGELFF.

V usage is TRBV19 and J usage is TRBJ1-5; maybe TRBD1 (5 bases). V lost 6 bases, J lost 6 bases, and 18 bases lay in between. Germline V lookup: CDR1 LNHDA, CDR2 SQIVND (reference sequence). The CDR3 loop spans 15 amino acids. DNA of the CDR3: TGTGCCAGTAGCCCTAAAGGGACGGTTGCTCAGCCCCAGCATTTT. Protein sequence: CASSPKGTVAQPQHF.

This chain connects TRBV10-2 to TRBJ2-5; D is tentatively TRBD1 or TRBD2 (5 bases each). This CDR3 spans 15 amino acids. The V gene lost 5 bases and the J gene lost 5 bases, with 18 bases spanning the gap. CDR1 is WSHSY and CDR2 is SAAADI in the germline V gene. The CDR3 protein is CASSSGTTRVETQYF. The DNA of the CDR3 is TGCGCCAGCAGTTCCGGGACGACTCGTGTGGAGACCCAGTACTTC.

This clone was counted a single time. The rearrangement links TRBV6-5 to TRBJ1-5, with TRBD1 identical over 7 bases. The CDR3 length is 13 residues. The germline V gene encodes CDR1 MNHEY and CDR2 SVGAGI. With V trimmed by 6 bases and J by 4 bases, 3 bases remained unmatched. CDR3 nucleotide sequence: TGTGCCAGCAGGCCGGGACAGAATCAGCCCCAGCATTTT. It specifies CASRPGQNQPQHF.

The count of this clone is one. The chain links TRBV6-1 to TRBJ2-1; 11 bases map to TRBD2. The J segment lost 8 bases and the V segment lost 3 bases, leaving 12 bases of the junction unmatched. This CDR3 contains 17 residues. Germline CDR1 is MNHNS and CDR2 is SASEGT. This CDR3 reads CASSDLWVAGGRDEQFF. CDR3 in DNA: TGTGCCAGCAGTGACCTCTGGGTAGCGGGAGGGAGGGATGAGCAGTTCTTC.

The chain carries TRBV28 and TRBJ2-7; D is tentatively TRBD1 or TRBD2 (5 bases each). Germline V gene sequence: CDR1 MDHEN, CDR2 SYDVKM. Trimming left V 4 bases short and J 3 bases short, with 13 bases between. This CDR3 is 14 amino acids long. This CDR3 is CASSYSRGGYEQYF. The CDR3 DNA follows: TGTGCCAGCAGTTACTCCCGTGGGGGCTACGAGCAGTACTTC.

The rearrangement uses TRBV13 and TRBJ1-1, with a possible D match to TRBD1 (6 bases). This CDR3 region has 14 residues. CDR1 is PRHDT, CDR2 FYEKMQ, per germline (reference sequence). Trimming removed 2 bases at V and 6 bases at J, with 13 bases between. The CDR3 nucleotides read TGTGCCAGCAGCTTACGGGCAGGGGCCGCTGAAGCTTTCTTT. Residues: CASSLRAGAAEAFF.

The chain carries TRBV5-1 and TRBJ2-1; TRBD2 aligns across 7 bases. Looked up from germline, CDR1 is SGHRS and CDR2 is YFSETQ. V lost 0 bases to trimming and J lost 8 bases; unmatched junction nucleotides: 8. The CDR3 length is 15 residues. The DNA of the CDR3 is TGCGCCAGCAGCTTGGGGCGAGGGAGGGCGGATGAGCAGTTCTTC. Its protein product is CASSLGRGRADEQFF.

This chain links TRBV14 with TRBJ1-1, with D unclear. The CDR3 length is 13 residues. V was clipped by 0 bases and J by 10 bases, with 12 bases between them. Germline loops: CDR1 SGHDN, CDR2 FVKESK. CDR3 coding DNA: TGTGCCAGCAGCCAAGATGCCAGGCTGGCAGCTTTCTTT. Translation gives CASSQDARLAAFF.

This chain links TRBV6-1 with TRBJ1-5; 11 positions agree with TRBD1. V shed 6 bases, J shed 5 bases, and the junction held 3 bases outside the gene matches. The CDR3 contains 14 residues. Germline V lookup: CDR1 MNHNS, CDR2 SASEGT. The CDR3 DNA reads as TGTGCCAGCAGAGGGACAGGGGGTGATCAGCCCCAGCATTTT. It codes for CASRGTGGDQPQHF.

The CDR3 here is CASSFSVNNEQFF. The CDR3 DNA reads TGTGCCAGCAGCTTTTCTGTAAACAATGAGCAGTTCTTC. This sequence joins TRBV7-9 and TRBJ2-1; D uncertain. Trimming cost V 3 bases and J 5 bases, with 8 bases left between them. The CDR3 has 13 residues. Germline lookup yields CDR1 SEHNR and CDR2 FQNEAQ (reference sequence).

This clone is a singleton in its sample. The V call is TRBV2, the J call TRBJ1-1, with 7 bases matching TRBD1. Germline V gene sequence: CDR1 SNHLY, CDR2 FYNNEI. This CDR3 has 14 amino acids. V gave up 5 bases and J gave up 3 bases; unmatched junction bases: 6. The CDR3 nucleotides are TGTGCCAGCAGTTACAGGGGCTCGGACACTGAAGCTTTCTTT. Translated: CASSYRGSDTEAFF.

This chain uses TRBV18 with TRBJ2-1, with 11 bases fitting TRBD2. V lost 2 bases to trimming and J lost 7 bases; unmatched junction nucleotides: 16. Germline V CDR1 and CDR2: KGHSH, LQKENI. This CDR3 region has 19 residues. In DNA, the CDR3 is TGTGCCAGCTCACCAAGGTCGGAAACTAGCGGGAGAGGGAGGAATGAGCAGTTCTTC. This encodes CASSPRSETSGRGRNEQFF.

The chain's CDR3 is CASSDGTGYEQYV. The DNA of the CDR3 is TGTGCCAGCAGCGATGGGACAGGGTACGAGCAGTACGTC. The chain uses TRBV7-6 and TRBJ2-7; 9 bases agree with TRBD1. The CDR3 covers 13 residues. V lost 5 bases to trimming and J lost 4 bases; unmatched junction nucleotides: 3. Germline V CDR1 and CDR2: SGHVS, FNYEAQ.

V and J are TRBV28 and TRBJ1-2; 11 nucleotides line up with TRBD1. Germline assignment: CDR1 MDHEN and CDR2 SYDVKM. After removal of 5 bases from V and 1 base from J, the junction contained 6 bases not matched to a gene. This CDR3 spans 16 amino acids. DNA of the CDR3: TGTGCCAGCAGTCCGGCCGGGACAGGGGGTAACTATGGCTACACCTTC. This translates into CASSPAGTGGNYGYTF.